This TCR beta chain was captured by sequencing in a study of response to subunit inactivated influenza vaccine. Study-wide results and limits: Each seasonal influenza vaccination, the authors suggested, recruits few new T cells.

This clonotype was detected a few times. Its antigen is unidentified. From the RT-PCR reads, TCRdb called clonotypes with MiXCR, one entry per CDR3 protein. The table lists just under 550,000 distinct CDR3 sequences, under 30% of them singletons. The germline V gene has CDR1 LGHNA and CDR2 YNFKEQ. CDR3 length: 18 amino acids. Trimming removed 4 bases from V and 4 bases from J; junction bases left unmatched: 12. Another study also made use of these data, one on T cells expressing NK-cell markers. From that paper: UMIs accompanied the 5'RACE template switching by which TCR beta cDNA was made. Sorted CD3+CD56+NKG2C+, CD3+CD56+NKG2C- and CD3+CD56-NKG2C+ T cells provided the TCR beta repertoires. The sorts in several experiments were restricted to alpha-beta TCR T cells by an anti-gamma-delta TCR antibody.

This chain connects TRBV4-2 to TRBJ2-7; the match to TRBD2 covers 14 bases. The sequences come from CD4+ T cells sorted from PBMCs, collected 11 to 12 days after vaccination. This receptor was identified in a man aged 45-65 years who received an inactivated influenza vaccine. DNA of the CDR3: TGTGCCAGCAGCCCCCGGTCCGGGACTAGCGGGAGCAATTACGAGCAGTACTTC. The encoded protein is CASSPRSGTSGSNYEQYF.